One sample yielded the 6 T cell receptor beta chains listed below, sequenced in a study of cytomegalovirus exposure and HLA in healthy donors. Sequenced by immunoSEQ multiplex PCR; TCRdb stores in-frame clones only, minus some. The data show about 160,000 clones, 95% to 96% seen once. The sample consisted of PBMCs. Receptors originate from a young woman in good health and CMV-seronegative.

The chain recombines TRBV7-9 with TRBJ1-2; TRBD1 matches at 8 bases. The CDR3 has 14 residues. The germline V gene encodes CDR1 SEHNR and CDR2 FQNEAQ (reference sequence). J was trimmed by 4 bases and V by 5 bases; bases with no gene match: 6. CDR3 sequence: CASSPGQGPYGYTF. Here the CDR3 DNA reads TGTGCCAGCAGCCCCGGACAGGGCCCCTATGGCTACACCTTC. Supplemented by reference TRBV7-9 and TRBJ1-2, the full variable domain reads DTGVSQNPRHKITKRGQNVTFRCDPISEHNRLYWYRQTLGQGPEFLTYFQNEAQLEKSRLLSDRFSAERPKGSFSTLEIQRTEQGDSAMYLCASSPGQGPYGYTFGSGTRLTVV.

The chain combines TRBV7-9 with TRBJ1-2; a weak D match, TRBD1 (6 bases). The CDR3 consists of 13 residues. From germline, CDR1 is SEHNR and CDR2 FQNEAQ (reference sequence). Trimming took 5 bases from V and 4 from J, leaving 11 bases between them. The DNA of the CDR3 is TGTGCCAGCAGCCTGGGGGGGCTCTATGGCTACACCTTC. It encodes CASSLGGLYGYTF.

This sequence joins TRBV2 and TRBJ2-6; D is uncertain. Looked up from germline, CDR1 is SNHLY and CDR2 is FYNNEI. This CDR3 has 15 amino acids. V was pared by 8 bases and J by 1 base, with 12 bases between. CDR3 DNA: TGTGCCAGCCGCGGTATTAATTCTGGGGCCAACGTCCTGACTTTC. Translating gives CASRGINSGANVLTF.

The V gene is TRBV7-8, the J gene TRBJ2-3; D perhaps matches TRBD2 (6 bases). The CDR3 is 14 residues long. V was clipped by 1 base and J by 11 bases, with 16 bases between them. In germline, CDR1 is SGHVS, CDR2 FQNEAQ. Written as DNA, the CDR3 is TGTGCCAGCAGCTTAGAATACGCGGGGAGTAAGCAGTATTTT. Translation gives CASSLEYAGSKQYF.

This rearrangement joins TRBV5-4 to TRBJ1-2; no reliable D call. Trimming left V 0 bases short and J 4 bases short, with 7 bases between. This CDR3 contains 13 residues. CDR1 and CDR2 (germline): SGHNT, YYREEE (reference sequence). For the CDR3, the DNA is TGTGCCAGCAGCTTGGCCGGTCCCTATGGCTACACCTTC. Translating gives CASSLAGPYGYTF.

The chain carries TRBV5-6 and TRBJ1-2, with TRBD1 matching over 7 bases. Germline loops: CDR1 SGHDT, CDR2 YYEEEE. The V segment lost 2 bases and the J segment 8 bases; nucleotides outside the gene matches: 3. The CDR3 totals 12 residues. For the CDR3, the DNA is TGTGCCAGCAGCTTTCAGGGGGACGGCTACACCTTC. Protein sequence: CASSFQGDGYTF.